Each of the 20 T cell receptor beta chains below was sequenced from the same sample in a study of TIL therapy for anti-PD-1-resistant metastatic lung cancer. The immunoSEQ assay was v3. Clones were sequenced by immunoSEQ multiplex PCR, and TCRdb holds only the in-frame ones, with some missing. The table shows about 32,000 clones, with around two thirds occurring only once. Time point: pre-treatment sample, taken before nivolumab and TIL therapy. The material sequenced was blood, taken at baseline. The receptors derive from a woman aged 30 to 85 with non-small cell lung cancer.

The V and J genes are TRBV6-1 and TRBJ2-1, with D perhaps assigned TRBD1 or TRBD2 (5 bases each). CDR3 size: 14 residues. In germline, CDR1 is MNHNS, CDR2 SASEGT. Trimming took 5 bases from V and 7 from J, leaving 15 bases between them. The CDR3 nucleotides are TGTGCCAGCAGTATCCGGGGCCGGGCGAATGAGCAGTTCTTC. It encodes CASSIRGRANEQFF.

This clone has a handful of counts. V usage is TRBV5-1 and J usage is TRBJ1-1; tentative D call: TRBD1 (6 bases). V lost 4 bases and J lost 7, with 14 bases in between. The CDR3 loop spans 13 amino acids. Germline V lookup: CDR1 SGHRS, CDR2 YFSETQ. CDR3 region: CASSRAGGYEAFF. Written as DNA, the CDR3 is TGCGCCAGCAGCCGGGCCGGGGGCTATGAAGCTTTCTTT.

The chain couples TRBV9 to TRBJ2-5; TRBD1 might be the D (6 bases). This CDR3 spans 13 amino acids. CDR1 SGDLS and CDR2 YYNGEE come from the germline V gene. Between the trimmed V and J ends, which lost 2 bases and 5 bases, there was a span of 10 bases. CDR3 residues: CASSVDRFETQYF. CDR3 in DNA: TGTGCCAGCAGCGTCGACAGGTTTGAGACCCAGTACTTC. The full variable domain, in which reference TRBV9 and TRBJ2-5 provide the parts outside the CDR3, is DSGVTQTPKHLITATGQRVTLRCSPRSGDLSVYWYQQSLDQGLQFLIQYYNGEERAKGNILERFSAQQFPDLHSELNLSSLELGDSALYFCASSVDRFETQYFGPGTRLLVL.

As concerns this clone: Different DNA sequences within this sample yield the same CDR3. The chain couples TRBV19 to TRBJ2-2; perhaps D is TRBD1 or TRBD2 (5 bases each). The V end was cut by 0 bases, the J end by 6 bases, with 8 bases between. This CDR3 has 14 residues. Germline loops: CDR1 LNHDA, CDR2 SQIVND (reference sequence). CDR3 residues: CASSIDLGAGELFF. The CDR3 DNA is TGTGCCAGTAGTATAGATCTGGGGGCCGGGGAGCTGTTTTTT.

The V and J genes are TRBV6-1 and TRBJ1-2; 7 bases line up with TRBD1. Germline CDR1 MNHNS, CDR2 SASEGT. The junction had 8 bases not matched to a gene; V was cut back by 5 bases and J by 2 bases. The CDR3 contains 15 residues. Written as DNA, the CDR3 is TGTGCCAGCAGTAACCGACCGACAGGGAACTATGGCTACACCTTC. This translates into CASSNRPTGNYGYTF.

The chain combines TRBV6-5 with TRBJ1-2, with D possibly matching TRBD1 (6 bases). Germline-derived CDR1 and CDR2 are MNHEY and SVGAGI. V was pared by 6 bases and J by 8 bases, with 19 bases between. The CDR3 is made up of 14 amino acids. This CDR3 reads CASSTPRQAGGYTF. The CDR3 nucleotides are TGTGCCAGCAGCACCCCGAGACAGGCGGGGGGCTACACCTTC.

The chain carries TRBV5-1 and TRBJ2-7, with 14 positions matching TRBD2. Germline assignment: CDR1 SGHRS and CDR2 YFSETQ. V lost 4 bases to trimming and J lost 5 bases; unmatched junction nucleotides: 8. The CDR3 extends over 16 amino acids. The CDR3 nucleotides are TGCGCCAGCAGCGGAACCGGGACTAGCGGGAGCCACGAGCAGTACTTC. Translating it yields CASSGTGTSGSHEQYF.

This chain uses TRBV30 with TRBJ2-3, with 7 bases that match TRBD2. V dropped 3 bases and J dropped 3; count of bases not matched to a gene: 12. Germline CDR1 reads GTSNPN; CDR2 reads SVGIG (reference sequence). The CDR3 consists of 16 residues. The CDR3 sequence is CAWSLMGLAETDTQYF. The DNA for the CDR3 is TGTGCCTGGAGCCTGATGGGTCTAGCGGAGACAGATACGCAGTATTTT.

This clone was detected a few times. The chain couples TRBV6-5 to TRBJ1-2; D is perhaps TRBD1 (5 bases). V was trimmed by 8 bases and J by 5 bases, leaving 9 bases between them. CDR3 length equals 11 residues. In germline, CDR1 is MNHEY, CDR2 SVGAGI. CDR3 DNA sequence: TGTGCCAGCGGGGACGGATATGGCTACACCTTC. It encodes CASGDGYGYTF.

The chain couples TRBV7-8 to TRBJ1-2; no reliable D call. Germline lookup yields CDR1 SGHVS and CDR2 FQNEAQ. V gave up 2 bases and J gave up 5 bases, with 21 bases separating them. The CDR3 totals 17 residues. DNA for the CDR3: TGTGCCAGCAGCTTATTTTCTCTGGGTGAAAGAAGTTATGGCTACACCTTC. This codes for CASSLFSLGERSYGYTF.

CDR3 DNA sequence: TGTGCCAGCAGTCGGGACAGGGGGACGGCCTATGGCTACACCTTC. Residues: CASSRDRGTAYGYTF. V is TRBV2 and J is TRBJ1-2, with 11 bases lining up with TRBD1. V was clipped by 5 bases and J by 4 bases; unmatched bases: 6. The CDR3 runs 15 residues. The germline CDR1 and CDR2 sequences are SNHLY and FYNNEI. Together with reference TRBV2 and TRBJ1-2, the CDR3 gives the full variable domain: EPEVTQTPSHQVTQMGQEVILRCVPISNHLYFYWYRQILGQKVEFLVSFYNNEISEKSEIFDDQFSVERPDGSNFTLKIRSTKLEDSAMYFCASSRDRGTAYGYTFGSGTRLTVV.

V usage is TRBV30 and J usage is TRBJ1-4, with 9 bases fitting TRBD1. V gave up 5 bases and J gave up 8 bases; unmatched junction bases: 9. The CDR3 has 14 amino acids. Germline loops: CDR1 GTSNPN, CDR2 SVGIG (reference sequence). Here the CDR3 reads CAWAPQGAGEKLFF. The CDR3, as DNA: TGTGCCTGGGCCCCACAGGGGGCAGGAGAAAAACTGTTTTTT.

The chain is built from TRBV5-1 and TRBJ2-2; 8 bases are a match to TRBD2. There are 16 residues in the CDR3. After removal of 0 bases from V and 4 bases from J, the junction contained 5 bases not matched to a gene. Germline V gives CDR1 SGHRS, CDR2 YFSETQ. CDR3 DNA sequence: TGCGCCAGCAGCTTGGCGGCTAGCGGGCCCACCGGGGAGCTGTTTTTT. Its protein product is CASSLAASGPTGELFF. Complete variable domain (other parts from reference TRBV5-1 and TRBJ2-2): KAGVTQTPRYLIKTRGQQVTLSCSPISGHRSVSWYQQTPGQGLQFLFEYFSETQRNKGNFPGRFSGRQFSNSRSEMNVSTLELGDSALYLCASSLAASGPTGELFFGEGSRLTVL.

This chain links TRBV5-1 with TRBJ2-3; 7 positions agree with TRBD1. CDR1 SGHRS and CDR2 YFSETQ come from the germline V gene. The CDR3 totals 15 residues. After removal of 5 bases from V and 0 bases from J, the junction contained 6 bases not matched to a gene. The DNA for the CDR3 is TGCGCCAGCAGTCCCGGGACAGCTAGCACAGATACGCAGTATTTT. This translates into CASSPGTASTDTQYF.

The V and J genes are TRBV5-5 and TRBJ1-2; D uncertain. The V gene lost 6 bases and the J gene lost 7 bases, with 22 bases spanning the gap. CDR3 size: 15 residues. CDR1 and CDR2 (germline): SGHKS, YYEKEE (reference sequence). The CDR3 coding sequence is TGTGCCAGCACGCTTTCAGCGCGGAAGGGCCGTGGCTACACCTTC. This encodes CASTLSARKGRGYTF.

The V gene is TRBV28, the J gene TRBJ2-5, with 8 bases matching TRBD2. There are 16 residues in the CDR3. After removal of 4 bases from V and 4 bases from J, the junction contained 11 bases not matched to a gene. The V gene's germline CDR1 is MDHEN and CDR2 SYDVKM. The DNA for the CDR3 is TGTGCCAGCAGTTCCCTATGGCGGGAGGATGGAGAGACCCAGTACTTC. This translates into CASSSLWREDGETQYF.

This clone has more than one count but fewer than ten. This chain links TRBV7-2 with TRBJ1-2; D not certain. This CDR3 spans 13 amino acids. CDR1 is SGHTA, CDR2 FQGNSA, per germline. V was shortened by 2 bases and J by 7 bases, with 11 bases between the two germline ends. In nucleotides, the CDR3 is TGTGCCAGCAGCTTAAGAGGGAAGGGTGGCTACACCTTC. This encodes CASSLRGKGGYTF.

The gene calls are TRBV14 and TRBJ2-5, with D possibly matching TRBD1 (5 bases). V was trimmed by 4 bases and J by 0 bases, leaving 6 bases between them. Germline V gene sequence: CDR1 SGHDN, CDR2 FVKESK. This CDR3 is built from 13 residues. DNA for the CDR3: TGTGCCAGCAGCCGGACATACCAAGAGACCCAGTACTTC. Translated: CASSRTYQETQYF.

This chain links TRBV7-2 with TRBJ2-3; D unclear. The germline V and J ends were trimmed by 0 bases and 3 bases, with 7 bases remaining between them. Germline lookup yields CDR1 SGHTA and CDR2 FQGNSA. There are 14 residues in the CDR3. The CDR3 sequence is CASSLASLTDTQYF. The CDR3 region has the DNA TGTGCCAGCAGCTTAGCTAGTTTAACAGATACGCAGTATTTT.

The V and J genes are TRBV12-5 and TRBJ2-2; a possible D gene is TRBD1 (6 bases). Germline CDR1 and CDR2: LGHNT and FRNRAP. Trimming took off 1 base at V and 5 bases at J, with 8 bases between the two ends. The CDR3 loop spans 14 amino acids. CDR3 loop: CASGLGTATGELFF. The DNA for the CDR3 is TGTGCTAGTGGTTTGGGGACAGCAACCGGGGAGCTGTTTTTT.